This T cell receptor (beta chain) was captured by sequencing in a study of T cells after yellow fever vaccination. This clonotype was seen repeatedly, ten times or more. Antigen unknown. At one end, the junction sequence differs from germline, possibly due to a read error. For TCR, cDNA came from 5'RACE template switching, which added a universal primer site and UMIs. TCRdb used MiXCR to reprocess the 5' RACE reads, holding one entry per CDR3 protein. Seen here are 340,000 or so distinct CDR3 sequences, around 13% observed once, and the top ten hold about 3%. Study-wide points: There was a small share of clonotypes that showed up in both the CD4 and CD8 compartments. Weaker overall was a secondary response that nonetheless peaked faster, on day 5 versus 15.

The CDR3 loop spans 14 amino acids. CDR1 is SGHRS and CDR2 is YFSETQ in the germline V gene. The TCR comes from a man between 18 and 29 years old who received the YFV17D yellow fever vaccine. V and J are TRBV5-1 and TRBJ1-1; tentative D call: TRBD1 (5 bases). Sample: CD4+ T cells sorted from PBMCs, taken 15 days after the yellow fever booster vaccination. The CDR3 region is CASTLSAGGTEAFF. CDR3 DNA: TGCGCCAGCACCTTGTCGGCCGGGGGCACTGAAGCTTTCTTT.